The source of this T cell receptor (beta chain) is a study of blood T cells in healthy people across ages. Study findings and constraints: Researchers deemed the diversity estimates from one million T cells underestimates.

Note on this clonotype: Antigen specificity is unknown.

There are 14 residues in the CDR3. Trimming left V 1 base short and J 3 bases short, with 9 bases between. Using a J-beta primer mix together with a sample-barcoded 5' primer, a second PCR was run for roughly 7 to 11 cycles. TCRdb passed the 5' RACE reads through MiXCR, listing each CDR3 protein once. The table includes approximately 800,000 distinct CDR3 sequences, roughly 56% detected once. The sequence was obtained from a man between 35 and 55 years old in good health. What was sequenced was blood. The V call is TRBV12-3 or TRBV12-4, the J call TRBJ1-2; D is undetermined. CDR3 loop: CASSLGFGHYGYTF. For the CDR3, the DNA is TGTGCCAGCAGTTTAGGGTTCGGACACTATGGCTACACCTTC.